The rows below give T cell receptor beta chains drawn from one sample of a study of cytomegalovirus exposure and HLA in healthy donors. TCRdb's copy holds only in-frame clones and misses some; the assay was immunoSEQ multiplex PCR. The data contain about 60,000 clones, roughly 77% of them singletons. Sequenced input: PBMCs. These receptors came from a middle-aged woman in good health and CMV-seropositive. Both conserved end residues are part of each CDR3. Each record gives: J gene, clone size, D gene, V gene, CDR3 length, CDR3 protein, CDR3 DNA. D genes are given only for firm matches. A clone size is listed for some rows: how often the clone was seen (once, few, many), or a class if it is expanded.

J gene: TRBJ2-1; clone size: NA; D gene: NA; V gene: TRBV5-1; CDR3 length: 16; CDR3 protein: CASSLTATSSYNEQFF; CDR3 DNA: TGCGCCAGCAGCTTGACAGCTACTAGCTCCTACAATGAGCAGTTCTTC
J gene: TRBJ2-5; clone size: NA; D gene: TRBD1; V gene: TRBV19; CDR3 length: 14; CDR3 protein: CASRMTGGQETQYF; CDR3 DNA: TGTGCCAGTAGGATGACAGGGGGGCAAGAGACCCAGTACTTC
J gene: TRBJ2-7; clone size: few; D gene: NA; V gene: TRBV19; CDR3 length: 14; CDR3 protein: CASSMPGGYYEQYF; CDR3 DNA: TGTGCCAGTAGTATGCCAGGGGGGTACTACGAGCAGTACTTC
J gene: TRBJ2-7; clone size: few; D gene: TRBD2; V gene: TRBV18; CDR3 length: 15; CDR3 protein: CASSPGTRASYEQYF; CDR3 DNA: TGTGCCAGCTCACCTGGGACTAGAGCGTCCTACGAGCAGTACTTC
J gene: TRBJ2-3; clone size: NA; D gene: TRBD2; V gene: TRBV30; CDR3 length: 16; CDR3 protein: CAWSARLALDTDTQYF; CDR3 DNA: TGTGCCTGGAGTGCCAGACTAGCTCTCGACACAGATACGCAGTATTTT
J gene: TRBJ2-1; clone size: NA; D gene: TRBD2; V gene: TRBV4-1; CDR3 length: 15; CDR3 protein: CASSSGLAAYNEQFF; CDR3 DNA: TGCGCCAGCAGCAGTGGACTAGCGGCGTACAATGAGCAGTTCTTC
J gene: TRBJ2-5; clone size: NA; D gene: NA; V gene: TRBV11-1; CDR3 length: 15; CDR3 protein: CASSLGRADQETQYF; CDR3 DNA: TGTGCCAGCAGCTTAGGCAGGGCAGACCAAGAGACCCAGTACTTC
J gene: TRBJ2-2; clone size: NA; D gene: NA; V gene: TRBV20-1; CDR3 length: 11; CDR3 protein: CSAPLGGELFF; CDR3 DNA: TGCAGTGCCCCCCTAGGTGGGGAGCTGTTTTTT
J gene: TRBJ1-1; clone size: NA; D gene: NA; V gene: TRBV5-1; CDR3 length: 15; CDR3 protein: CASSLDQGRVTEAFF; CDR3 DNA: TGCGCCAGCAGCTTGGACCAGGGTAGGGTCACTGAAGCTTTCTTT
J gene: TRBJ2-3; clone size: NA; D gene: NA; V gene: TRBV30; CDR3 length: 15; CDR3 protein: CAWKEQALSTDTQYF; CDR3 DNA: TGTGCCTGGAAGGAACAGGCCCTTAGCACAGATACGCAGTATTTT
J gene: TRBJ1-1; clone size: few; D gene: NA; V gene: TRBV29-1; CDR3 length: 13; CDR3 protein: CSVELGGNTEAFF; CDR3 DNA: TGCAGCGTTGAGCTAGGGGGAAACACTGAAGCTTTCTTT
J gene: TRBJ2-3; clone size: NA; D gene: TRBD1; V gene: TRBV7-9; CDR3 length: 13; CDR3 protein: CASSPGTAVGQYF; CDR3 DNA: TGTGCCAGCAGCCCAGGGACAGCCGTGGGGCAGTATTTT
J gene: TRBJ1-5; clone size: NA; D gene: TRBD1; V gene: TRBV11-2; CDR3 length: 14; CDR3 protein: CASSPGTGFQPQHF; CDR3 DNA: TGTGCCAGCAGCCCCGGGACAGGATTTCAGCCCCAGCATTTT
J gene: TRBJ1-2; clone size: NA; D gene: TRBD1; V gene: TRBV27; CDR3 length: 15; CDR3 protein: CASSLAGTGDYGYTF; CDR3 DNA: TGTGCCAGCAGTTTAGCCGGGACAGGGGACTATGGCTACACCTTC
J gene: TRBJ1-6; clone size: NA; D gene: TRBD1; V gene: TRBV7-9; CDR3 length: 15; CDR3 protein: CASRAGTALNSPLHF; CDR3 DNA: TGTGCCAGCAGAGCCGGGACAGCACTAAATTCACCCCTCCACTTT
J gene: TRBJ2-5; clone size: NA; D gene: TRBD1; V gene: TRBV9; CDR3 length: 13; CDR3 protein: CASSLGTEETQYF; CDR3 DNA: TGTGCCAGCAGCCTAGGGACAGAAGAGACCCAGTACTTC
J gene: TRBJ1-1; clone size: NA; D gene: NA; V gene: TRBV13; CDR3 length: 15; CDR3 protein: CASSLGGVGNTEAFF; CDR3 DNA: TGTGCCAGCAGCTTAGGGGGCGTAGGGAACACTGAAGCTTTCTTT
J gene: TRBJ2-2; clone size: NA; D gene: NA; V gene: TRBV5-1; CDR3 length: 15; CDR3 protein: CASSLSQGNTGELFF; CDR3 DNA: TGCGCCAGCAGCTTAAGCCAGGGGAATACCGGGGAGCTGTTTTTT
J gene: TRBJ2-5; clone size: NA; D gene: NA; V gene: TRBV6-5; CDR3 length: 15; CDR3 protein: CASSYSLLTEETQYF; CDR3 DNA: TGTGCCAGCAGTTACTCGTTACTGACAGAAGAGACCCAGTACTTC
J gene: TRBJ1-2; clone size: NA; D gene: NA; V gene: TRBV11-2; CDR3 length: 17; CDR3 protein: CASSLAGGAGGLYGYTF; CDR3 DNA: TGTGCCAGCAGCTTAGCAGGAGGGGCCGGCGGCCTCTATGGCTACACCTTC
J gene: TRBJ1-4; clone size: NA; D gene: TRBD1; V gene: TRBV18; CDR3 length: 15; CDR3 protein: CASSPRDRNYEKLFF; CDR3 DNA: TGTGCCAGCTCACCAAGGGACAGAAATTACGAAAAACTGTTTTTT
J gene: TRBJ1-4; clone size: few; D gene: TRBD1; V gene: TRBV14; CDR3 length: 15; CDR3 protein: CASSQVQGVYEKLFF; CDR3 DNA: TGTGCCAGCAGCCAAGTACAGGGGGTGTATGAAAAACTGTTTTTT
J gene: TRBJ2-7; clone size: NA; D gene: TRBD1; V gene: TRBV5-1; CDR3 length: 15; CDR3 protein: CASSLGTGEIYEQYF; CDR3 DNA: TGCGCCAGCAGCTTGGGGACAGGAGAGATTTACGAGCAGTACTTC
J gene: TRBJ2-7; clone size: NA; D gene: NA; V gene: TRBV5-6; CDR3 length: 14; CDR3 protein: CASSFGSGSYEQYF; CDR3 DNA: TGTGCCAGCAGCTTTGGATCAGGGTCCTACGAGCAGTACTTC
J gene: TRBJ2-1; clone size: NA; D gene: TRBD2; V gene: TRBV10-3; CDR3 length: 15; CDR3 protein: CAISDPASGVVEQFF; CDR3 DNA: TGTGCCATCAGTGACCCGGCTAGCGGGGTCGTCGAGCAGTTCTTC
J gene: TRBJ2-1; clone size: few; D gene: NA; V gene: TRBV2; CDR3 length: 13; CDR3 protein: CASNREAYNEQFF; CDR3 DNA: TGTGCCAGCAACCGTGAGGCCTACAATGAGCAGTTCTTC
J gene: TRBJ2-7; clone size: NA; D gene: NA; V gene: TRBV7-2; CDR3 length: 16; CDR3 protein: CASSSPGGDKNYEQYF; CDR3 DNA: TGTGCCAGCAGCTCACCCGGTGGGGACAAGAACTACGAGCAGTACTTC
J gene: TRBJ1-1; clone size: NA; D gene: NA; V gene: TRBV7-9; CDR3 length: 14; CDR3 protein: CASSLEGRASEAFF; CDR3 DNA: TGTGCCAGCAGCCTCGAGGGCAGAGCATCTGAAGCTTTCTTT
J gene: TRBJ2-5; clone size: NA; D gene: NA; V gene: TRBV7-4; CDR3 length: 15; CDR3 protein: CASSSQNSGTETQYF; CDR3 DNA: TGTGCCAGCAGCTCCCAAAATTCAGGTACGGAGACCCAGTACTTC
J gene: TRBJ1-2; clone size: NA; D gene: TRBD1; V gene: TRBV2; CDR3 length: 14; CDR3 protein: CASRQDRGDGGYTF; CDR3 DNA: TGTGCCAGCAGACAGGACAGGGGGGACGGTGGCTACACCTTC
J gene: TRBJ1-1; clone size: few; D gene: NA; V gene: TRBV6-1; CDR3 length: 16; CDR3 protein: CASSEAPGVESTEAFF; CDR3 DNA: TGTGCCAGCAGTGAAGCTCCGGGTGTGGAGTCCACTGAAGCTTTCTTT
J gene: TRBJ1-2; clone size: NA; D gene: NA; V gene: TRBV7-8; CDR3 length: 15; CDR3 protein: CASSLDRALLYGYTF; CDR3 DNA: TGTGCCAGCAGCTTAGACAGGGCCTTGCTCTATGGCTACACCTTC
J gene: TRBJ1-4; clone size: NA; D gene: TRBD1; V gene: TRBV19; CDR3 length: 14; CDR3 protein: CASRRDRRSEKLFF; CDR3 DNA: TGTGCCAGTAGGCGGGACAGAAGGAGCGAAAAACTGTTTTTT
J gene: TRBJ2-7; clone size: NA; D gene: TRBD1; V gene: TRBV15; CDR3 length: 14; CDR3 protein: CATSRDGTGYEQYF; CDR3 DNA: TGTGCCACCAGCAGAGATGGGACAGGGTACGAGCAGTACTTC
J gene: TRBJ1-3; clone size: NA; D gene: NA; V gene: TRBV11-2; CDR3 length: 13; CDR3 protein: CASSTTPGSTIYF; CDR3 DNA: TGTGCCAGCAGCACCACCCCAGGTTCCACCATATATTTT
J gene: TRBJ2-2; clone size: NA; D gene: NA; V gene: TRBV29-1; CDR3 length: 13; CDR3 protein: CSVEDGGKGELFF; CDR3 DNA: TGCAGCGTTGAAGATGGAGGGAAAGGGGAGCTGTTTTTT
J gene: TRBJ1-2; clone size: NA; D gene: NA; V gene: TRBV20-1; CDR3 length: 11; CDR3 protein: CSARVDYGYTF; CDR3 DNA: TGCAGTGCCCGAGTTGACTATGGCTACACCTTC
J gene: TRBJ2-7; clone size: NA; D gene: TRBD1; V gene: TRBV29-1; CDR3 length: 14; CDR3 protein: CSVTYGQGANEQYF; CDR3 DNA: TGCAGCGTTACCTACGGACAGGGGGCCAACGAGCAGTACTTC
J gene: TRBJ1-1; clone size: few; D gene: TRBD1; V gene: TRBV5-5; CDR3 length: 16; CDR3 protein: CASSNGQARRYTEAFF; CDR3 DNA: TGTGCCAGCAGCAACGGACAGGCGAGGCGTTACACTGAAGCTTTCTTT
J gene: TRBJ2-1; clone size: once; D gene: NA; V gene: TRBV7-7; CDR3 length: 13; CDR3 protein: CASSSGHYNEQFF; CDR3 DNA: TGTGCCAGCAGCTCCGGACACTACAATGAACAGTTCTTC
J gene: TRBJ1-1; clone size: NA; D gene: NA; V gene: TRBV5-6; CDR3 length: 18; CDR3 protein: CASSLAFVRGAMNTEAFF; CDR3 DNA: TGTGCCAGCAGCTTGGCCTTTGTAAGGGGCGCTATGAACACTGAAGCTTTCTTT
J gene: TRBJ2-5; clone size: once; D gene: TRBD1; V gene: TRBV5-5; CDR3 length: 15; CDR3 protein: CASSVRQGSWETQYF; CDR3 DNA: TGTGCCAGCAGCGTTAGACAGGGATCCTGGGAGACCCAGTACTTC
J gene: TRBJ2-7; clone size: NA; D gene: TRBD1; V gene: TRBV27; CDR3 length: 14; CDR3 protein: CASITGQVSYEQYF; CDR3 DNA: TGTGCCAGTATTACCGGACAGGTGTCCTACGAGCAGTACTTC
J gene: TRBJ1-2; clone size: few; D gene: NA; V gene: TRBV4-1; CDR3 length: 16; CDR3 protein: CASSQGRQATYYGYTF; CDR3 DNA: TGCGCCAGCAGCCAAGGCAGACAGGCAACCTACTATGGCTACACCTTC
J gene: TRBJ1-1; clone size: NA; D gene: NA; V gene: TRBV4-1; CDR3 length: 16; CDR3 protein: CASSRSGVGSNTEAFF; CDR3 DNA: TGCGCCAGCAGCCGATCAGGCGTCGGTTCCAACACTGAAGCTTTCTTT
J gene: TRBJ2-1; clone size: NA; D gene: TRBD2; V gene: TRBV7-8; CDR3 length: 15; CDR3 protein: CASRAGASGGNEQFF; CDR3 DNA: TGTGCCAGCCGAGCTGGGGCTAGCGGGGGGAATGAGCAGTTCTTC
J gene: TRBJ2-7; clone size: NA; D gene: TRBD1; V gene: TRBV18; CDR3 length: 14; CDR3 protein: CASSPGQGWYEQYF; CDR3 DNA: TGTGCCAGCTCACCGGGACAGGGGTGGTACGAGCAGTACTTC
J gene: TRBJ2-7; clone size: NA; D gene: NA; V gene: TRBV6-5; CDR3 length: 14; CDR3 protein: CASSYSSSPYEQYF; CDR3 DNA: TGTGCCAGCAGTTACTCTAGTAGTCCCTACGAGCAGTACTTC
J gene: TRBJ2-4; clone size: NA; D gene: TRBD1; V gene: TRBV19; CDR3 length: 15; CDR3 protein: CASSGDRASKNIQYF; CDR3 DNA: TGTGCCAGTAGTGGCGACAGGGCGTCCAAAAACATTCAGTACTTC
J gene: TRBJ1-6; clone size: NA; D gene: NA; V gene: TRBV7-2; CDR3 length: 15; CDR3 protein: CASSLGGGPPSPLHF; CDR3 DNA: TGTGCCAGCAGCTTAGGGGGGGGGCCCCCTTCACCCCTCCACTTT
J gene: TRBJ1-2; clone size: few; D gene: NA; V gene: TRBV5-1; CDR3 length: 12; CDR3 protein: CASSEQGYGYTF; CDR3 DNA: TGCGCCAGCAGCGAACAGGGTTATGGCTACACCTTC
J gene: TRBJ1-3; clone size: NA; D gene: NA; V gene: TRBV2; CDR3 length: 15; CDR3 protein: CASGPDILAGNTIYF; CDR3 DNA: TGTGCCAGCGGCCCGGACATTCTGGCTGGAAACACCATATATTTT